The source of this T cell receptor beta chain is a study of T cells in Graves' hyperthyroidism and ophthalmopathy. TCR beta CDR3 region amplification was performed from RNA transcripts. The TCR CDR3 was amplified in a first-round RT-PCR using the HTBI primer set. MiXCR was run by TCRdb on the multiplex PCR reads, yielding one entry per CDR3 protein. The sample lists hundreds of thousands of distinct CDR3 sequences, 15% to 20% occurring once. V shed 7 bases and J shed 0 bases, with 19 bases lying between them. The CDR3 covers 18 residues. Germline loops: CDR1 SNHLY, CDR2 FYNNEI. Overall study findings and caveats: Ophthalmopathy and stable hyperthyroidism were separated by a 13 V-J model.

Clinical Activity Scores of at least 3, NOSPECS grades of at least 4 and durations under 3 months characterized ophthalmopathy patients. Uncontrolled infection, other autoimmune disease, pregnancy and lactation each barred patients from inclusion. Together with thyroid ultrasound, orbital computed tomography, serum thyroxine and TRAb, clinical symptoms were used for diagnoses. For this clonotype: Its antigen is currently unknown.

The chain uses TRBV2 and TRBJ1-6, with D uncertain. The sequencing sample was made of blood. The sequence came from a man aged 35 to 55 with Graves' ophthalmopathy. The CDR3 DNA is TGTGCCAGCACTACACGTCGCCGGTCGAGCTCCTATAATTCACCCCTCCACTTT. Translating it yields CASTTRRRSSSYNSPLHF.